What follows are 27 T cell receptor beta chains derived from one specimen sequenced in a study of T cell clonality in common variable immunodeficiency (dated by TCRdb to the mid-2010s). The method was the immunoSEQ multiplex PCR assay. TCRdb's version of the immuneACCESS table is confined to in-frame rearrangements and falls short of the full clone set. An unresolved V gene accounts for under half of the shortfall where checked; the remainder is of unknown origin. For this sample the table reports 55,000 or so clones, with no clone seen just once. The ten largest clones represent about 5.5% of the sample. The specimen sequenced was peripheral blood mononuclear cells. These TCRs come from a person aged 18 to 75 in good health.

This clone showed up many times. The read ends 3 residues shy of where the CDR3 ends; the end is completed using the germline J gene. This sequence joins TRBV20-1 and TRBJ2-1; the match to TRBD2 covers 8 bases. V lost 5 bases, J lost 7 bases, and 10 bases stayed unmatched. Germline V gene lookup returns CDR1 DFQATT and CDR2 SNEGSKA (reference sequence). The CDR3 runs 14 residues. CDR3 amino acids: CSAPPASGSNEQFF. The sequenced CDR3 bases are TGCAGTGCTCCTCCGGCTAGCGGGTCGAATGAG.

This clone was counted at least ten times. CDR3 loop: CASSLTGLAGGATYEQYF. CDR3 DNA, as far as it was read: TGTGCCAGCAGTCTTACGGGACTAGCGGGAGGTGCTACCTACGAG. This sequence joins TRBV2 and TRBJ2-7, with 15 bases matching TRBD2. The read ends 3 residues before the CDR3 terminus; that terminus is restored from the germline J gene. V gave up 5 bases and J gave up 2 bases; unmatched junction bases: 10. From germline, CDR1 is SNHLY and CDR2 FYNNEI. This CDR3 comprises 18 residues.

This clone has a count of ten or more. The read finishes 3 residues shy of the CDR3 end, and the germline J gene is used to complete it. V gene TRBV4-2 combines with J gene TRBJ2-2; D remains ambiguous. V gave up 1 base and J gave up 3 bases, with 9 bases separating them. This CDR3 spans 15 amino acids. Germline CDR1 and CDR2: LGHNA and YNFKEQ. CDR3 DNA, as far as it was read: TGTGCCAGCAGCCAAGTGGAAAGGGACACCGGGGAG. Its translation: CASSQVERDTGE. In full, the CDR3 is CASSQVERDTGELFF.

This clone was counted ten times or more. The read ends 3 residues before the CDR3 terminus; that terminus is restored from the germline J gene. The V call is TRBV18, the J call TRBJ2-1, with a tentative D call TRBD2 (6 bases). V gave up 6 bases and J gave up 4 bases, with 13 bases separating them. CDR3 size: 14 residues. The germline V gene encodes CDR1 KGHSH and CDR2 LQKENI. The DNA read from the CDR3 is TGTGCCAGCTCCTTCTCTCGGGGGTACAATGAG. It yields the protein CASSFSRGYNE. Given in full, the CDR3 is CASSFSRGYNEQFF.

This clone has a count of ten or more. With the read ending 3 residues before the CDR3 end, the germline J gene is used to fill in that end. V usage is TRBV28 and J usage is TRBJ1-6; D unresolved. Germline V gives CDR1 MDHEN, CDR2 SYDVKM. This CDR3 contains 16 residues. V was pared by 3 bases and J by 8 bases, with 17 bases between. The part of the CDR3 DNA that was read is TGTGCCAGCAGTTTGAAAAGCTTCAGAGGGTATTCACCC. Its translation: CASSLKSFRGYSP. The CDR3 reads in full as CASSLKSFRGYSPLHF.

This clone was seen many times. The CDR3 goes on 3 residues after the read ends, and that part is filled in from the germline J gene. The chain is built from TRBV11-2 and TRBJ2-7; D gene ambiguous. V was cut by 1 base and J by 6 bases, with 7 bases left in between. This CDR3 comprises 12 residues. CDR1 is SGHAT, CDR2 FQNNGV, per germline. CDR3 sequence: CASSLGSSEQYF. Incomplete CDR3 DNA: TGTGCCAGCAGCTTAGGCTCCAGCGAG.

This clone was counted ten times or more. The CDR3 end lies 3 residues beyond the end of the read and is filled in from the germline J gene. The chain joins TRBV28 to TRBJ2-1, with 7 bases identical to TRBD2. The germline CDR1 and CDR2 sequences are MDHEN and SYDVKM. This CDR3 contains 15 residues. The J segment lost 2 bases and the V segment lost 6 bases, leaving 7 bases of the junction unmatched. The sequenced part of the CDR3 DNA is TGTGCCAGCAGGGTTAGCGGGCCCACCTACAATGAG. Its protein is CASRVSGPTYNE. The CDR3 in full is CASRVSGPTYNEQFF.

This clone was observed at least ten times. The CDR3 goes on 3 residues after the read ends, and that part is filled in from the germline J gene. The J gene is TRBJ1-1, the V gene TRBV19; weak D call: TRBD1 (5 bases). The CDR3 covers 15 residues. Germline V gene lookup returns CDR1 LNHDA and CDR2 SQIVND (reference sequence). CDR3: CATNRGPESNTEAFF. The part of the CDR3 DNA that was read is TGTGCTACTAATAGGGGTCCTGAATCGAACACTGAA.

The table lists this clone with many counts. The CDR3 end falls 3 residues outside the read, so it is completed with the germline J gene. This chain uses TRBV29-1 with TRBJ2-5; 7 nucleotides agree with TRBD2. J lost 1 base, V lost 5 bases, and 7 bases had no gene match. There are 14 residues in the CDR3. Germline V lookup: CDR1 SQVTM, CDR2 ANQGSEA. The DNA read from the CDR3 is TGCAGCGTTCGGCGGCTAGCGGTCCAAGAGACC. It is translated as CSVRRLAVQET. The whole CDR3 sequence reads CSVRRLAVQETQYF.

The sample holds many counts of this clone. The CDR3 end is not reached by the read, which stops 3 residues before it; the germline J gene fills it in. The rearrangement links TRBV5-1 to TRBJ2-3; 10 bases are shared with TRBD1. The germline V gene encodes CDR1 SGHRS and CDR2 YFSETQ. CDR3 length equals 17 residues. Trimming at V came to 4 bases and at J to 1 base, leaving 9 bases not matched to a gene. Incomplete CDR3 DNA: TGCGCCAGCAGCCTAACCGGGACAGGGGTAGGCACAGATACG. Translated: CASSLTGTGVGTDT. The entire CDR3 protein reads CASSLTGTGVGTDTQYF.

This clone has a count of ten or more. The read ends 3 residues before the CDR3 terminus; that terminus is restored from the germline J gene. This chain uses TRBV20-1 with TRBJ1-6; 7 bases align to TRBD1. The junction had 8 bases not matched to a gene; V was cut back by 3 bases and J by 3 bases. CDR1 and CDR2 from the germline V gene are DFQATT and SNEGSKA (reference sequence). CDR3 size: 16 residues. Partial CDR3 DNA: TGCAGTGCTAGCCCCACAGGGGATCACTATAATTCACCC. Protein product: CSASPTGDHYNSP. The CDR3, in full, reads CSASPTGDHYNSPLHF.

This clone was found many times. The read is 3 residues too short to cover the CDR3 end, so that end is filled in from the germline J gene. V usage is TRBV19 and J usage is TRBJ2-7; D unclear. The CDR3 loop spans 15 amino acids. V lost 8 bases and J lost 3, with 20 bases in between. Germline V gene data show CDR1 as LNHDA and CDR2 as SQIVND (reference sequence). CDR3 residues: CASSRGLETFYEQYF. CDR3 DNA (partial): TGTGCCAGTTCTCGCGGTCTGGAGACCTTCTACGAG.

This clone was recorded many times. This CDR3 is CAISESVRDSSTYEQYF. The covered CDR3 bases are TGTGCCATCAGTGAGTCGGTACGGGACAGTTCTACCTACGAG. The chain is built from TRBV10-3 and TRBJ2-7, with 7 positions matching TRBD1. Read sequence stops 3 residues before the CDR3 end, and the germline J gene provides the missing end. Per the germline V gene, CDR1 is ENHRY and CDR2 is SYGVKD. V shed 0 bases and J 2 bases; nucleotides not matched to a gene: 10. The CDR3 contains 17 residues.

This clone was seen ten or more times. The sequenced fragment ends 3 residues before the CDR3 boundary, so the rest is inferred from the germline J gene. This chain joins TRBV6-1 and TRBJ2-3, with D perhaps matching TRBD1 (6 bases). V was pared by 3 bases and J by 0 bases, with 10 bases between. The CDR3 loop spans 15 amino acids. CDR1 MNHNS and CDR2 SASEGT come from the germline V gene. The CDR3 DNA, read in part, is TGTGCCAGCAGTGACTTGGGGGCTAGCACAGATACG. Amino acids: CASSDLGASTDT. The CDR3, in full, reads CASSDLGASTDTQYF.

In this sample, this clone turned up many times. The missing CDR3 end, 3 residues past where the read stops, is filled in from the germline J gene. This chain connects TRBV19 to TRBJ1-5; TRBD1 agrees at 8 bases. The length of the CDR3 is 14 residues. After removal of 6 bases from V and 4 bases from J, the junction contained 5 bases not matched to a gene. Germline CDR1 LNHDA, CDR2 SQIVND (reference sequence). CDR3 in amino acids: CASRPDRENQPQHF. The CDR3 bases that were read are TGTGCCAGTAGACCGGACAGGGAAAATCAGCCC.

This clone was detected ten times or more. The CDR3 is cut off 3 residues early in the read; its end comes from the germline J gene. The chain carries TRBV11-2 and TRBJ1-1, with TRBD1 as a possible D gene (6 bases). The CDR3 totals 15 residues. V was pared by 1 base and J by 1 base, with 10 bases between. Germline V gene lookup returns CDR1 SGHAT and CDR2 FQNNGV. The CDR3 here is CASSLGLGANTEAFF. The DNA read from the CDR3 is TGTGCCAGCAGCTTAGGCCTGGGGGCGAACACTGAA.

This clone came up many times. Mismatch with germline at one junction end may stem from a read error. The CDR3 end lies 3 residues beyond the end of the read and is filled in from the germline J gene. The chain couples TRBV4-2 to TRBJ2-5, with a tentative D call TRBD1 (6 bases). The CDR3 totals 14 residues. Germline CDR1 and CDR2: LGHNA and YNFKEQ. The CDR3 sequence: CASSQAGAQDTQYF. The CDR3 bases that were read are TGTGCCAGCAGCCAGGCAGGGGCCCAAGATACC.

Remarks on this clone: The CDR3 end falls 3 residues outside the read, so it is completed with the germline J gene. The chain uses TRBV7-2 and TRBJ1-2; 10 nucleotides line up with TRBD1. V shed 1 base, J shed 7 bases, and the junction held 0 bases outside the gene matches. The CDR3 has 13 amino acids. Germline-derived CDR1 and CDR2 are SGHTA and FQGNSA. CDR3 bases read: TGTGCCAGCAGCTTAGGGGACAGGGGTGGC. This translates into CASSLGDRGG. The complete CDR3 sequence is CASSLGDRGGYTF.

This clone was detected many times. The CDR3 end falls 3 residues outside the read, so it is completed with the germline J gene. The gene calls are TRBV7-8 and TRBJ2-7; 8 nucleotides line up with TRBD1. The V gene's germline CDR1 is SGHVS and CDR2 FQNEAQ. This CDR3 is built from 14 residues. Trimming at V came to 1 base and at J to 2 bases, leaving 1 base not matched to a gene. The sequenced CDR3 bases are TGTGCCAGCAGCTTAGAACAGGGGGCCTACGAG. It codes for CASSLEQGAYE. The entire CDR3 sequence reads CASSLEQGAYEQYF.

This clone was seen repeatedly, ten times or more. With the read ending 3 residues before the CDR3 end, the germline J gene is used to fill in that end. The V gene is TRBV6-2 or TRBV6-3, the J gene TRBJ1-2; D perhaps matches TRBD1 (5 bases). The CDR3 covers 12 residues. Looked up from germline, CDR1 is MNHEY and CDR2 is SVGEGT. Here the CDR3 reads CASSYSDSSYTF. The CDR3 bases that were read are TGTGCCAGCAGTTACTCAGACAGTAGC.

This clone was detected ten times or more. Incomplete CDR3 DNA: TGCGCCAGCAGTGTTTCCCCGGGACTAGCGGGAGTTCGTTTCGAG. Translation gives CASSVSPGLAGVRFE. The whole CDR3 sequence is CASSVSPGLAGVRFEQYF. The chain combines TRBV10-1 with TRBJ2-7, with 14 bases that match TRBD2. The CDR3 extends 3 residues past the end of the read, so its final part is completed from the germline J gene. Germline CDR1 reads WNHNN; CDR2 reads SYGVQD (reference sequence). J lost 6 bases, V lost 4 bases, and 14 bases had no gene match. The CDR3 covers 18 residues.

This clone was counted at least ten times. The read falls 3 residues short of the CDR3 end, and the missing part is taken from the germline J gene. V usage is TRBV5-6 and J usage is TRBJ2-1, with 8 bases fitting TRBD1. Germline CDR1 SGHDT, CDR2 YYEEEE. CDR3 size: 15 residues. J was trimmed by 6 bases and V by 4 bases; bases with no gene match: 9. The CDR3 DNA, read in part, is TGTGCCAGCAGCCCTCGGACAGGGAGAGGCAATGAG. Residues: CASSPRTGRGNE. The whole CDR3 protein is CASSPRTGRGNEQFF.

Ten or more counts support this clone. Coverage ceases 3 residues before the CDR3 finishes, and the germline J gene fills in the end. This rearrangement joins TRBV20-1 to TRBJ2-7; weak D call: TRBD1 (5 bases). Germline V gene data show CDR1 as DFQATT and CDR2 as SNEGSKA (reference sequence). CDR3 size: 12 residues. V was trimmed by 1 base and J by 3 bases, leaving 7 bases between them. Partial CDR3 DNA: TGCAGTGCTAGAGGCGACAGCTACGAG. This sequence encodes CSARGDSYE. From start to end, the CDR3 is CSARGDSYEQYF.

This clone was recorded many times. From the germline J gene comes the end of the CDR3, since the read stops 3 residues before it. This rearrangement joins TRBV5-1 to TRBJ2-2, with D tentatively TRBD2 (6 bases). V gave up 4 bases and J gave up 4 bases, with 11 bases separating them. The CDR3 contains 14 residues. Germline V gene lookup returns CDR1 SGHRS and CDR2 YFSETQ. The sequenced part of the CDR3 DNA is TGCGCCAGCAGCCGAGACGGGGGCACCGGGGAG. Protein sequence: CASSRDGGTGE. The whole CDR3 region reads CASSRDGGTGELFF.

This clone was counted ten times or more. The missing CDR3 end, 3 residues past where the read stops, is filled in from the germline J gene. V and J are TRBV7-2 and TRBJ2-5, with TRBD1 matching over 7 bases. This CDR3 has 15 residues. Per the germline V gene, CDR1 is SGHTA and CDR2 is FQGNSA. Trimming at V came to 3 bases and at J to 3 bases, leaving 7 bases not matched to a gene. Here the CDR3 reads CASSLSGQIEETQYF. Partial CDR3 DNA: TGTGCCAGCAGCTTGTCGGGACAGATAGAAGAGACC.

This clone was found many times. The CDR3 sequence: CASSLGLAGHNYEQYF. CDR3 DNA, as far as it was read: TGTGCCAGCTCACTAGGGTTAGCGGGACATAACTACGAG. This rearrangement joins TRBV18 to TRBJ2-7; 8 bases agree with TRBD2. The read ends 3 residues shy of where the CDR3 ends; the end is completed using the germline J gene. Unmatched junction bases numbered 11, after V lost 4 bases and J lost 3 bases. Germline CDR1 is KGHSH and CDR2 is LQKENI. CDR3 length: 16 amino acids.

This clone appeared many times. The observed sequence ends 3 residues before the CDR3 terminus, with the missing tail filled in from the germline J gene. The rearrangement links TRBV10-3 to TRBJ2-3; no clear D. The V and J ends lost 3 bases and 0 bases respectively, with 7 bases between them. CDR3 size: 14 residues. Germline CDR1 is ENHRY and CDR2 is SYGVKD. The covered CDR3 bases are TGTGCCATCAGTGATTTATCCAGCACAGATACG. This codes for CAISDLSSTDT. The CDR3 reads in full as CAISDLSSTDTQYF.